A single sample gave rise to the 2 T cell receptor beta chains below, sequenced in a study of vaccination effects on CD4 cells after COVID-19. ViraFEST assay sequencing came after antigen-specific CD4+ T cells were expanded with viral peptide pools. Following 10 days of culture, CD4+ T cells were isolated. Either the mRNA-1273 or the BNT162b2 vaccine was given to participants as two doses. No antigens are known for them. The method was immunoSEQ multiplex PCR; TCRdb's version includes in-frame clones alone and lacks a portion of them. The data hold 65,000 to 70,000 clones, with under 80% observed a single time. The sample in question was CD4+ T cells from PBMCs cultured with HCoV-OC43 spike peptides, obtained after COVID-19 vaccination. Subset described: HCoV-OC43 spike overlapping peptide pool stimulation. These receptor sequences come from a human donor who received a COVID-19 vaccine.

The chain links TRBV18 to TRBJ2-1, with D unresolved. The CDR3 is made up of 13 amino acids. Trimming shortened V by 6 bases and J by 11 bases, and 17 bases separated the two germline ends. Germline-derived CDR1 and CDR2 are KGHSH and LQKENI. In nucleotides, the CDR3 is TGTGCCAGCTCCCCCTATGAGAAAGATAAGCAGTTCTTC. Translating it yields CASSPYEKDKQFF.

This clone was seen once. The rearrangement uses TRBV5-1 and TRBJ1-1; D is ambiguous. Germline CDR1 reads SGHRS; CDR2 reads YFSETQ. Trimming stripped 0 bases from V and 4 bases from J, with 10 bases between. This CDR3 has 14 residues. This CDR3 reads CASSLEGSPTEAFF. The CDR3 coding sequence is TGCGCCAGCAGCTTGGAAGGCAGCCCCACTGAAGCTTTCTTT.